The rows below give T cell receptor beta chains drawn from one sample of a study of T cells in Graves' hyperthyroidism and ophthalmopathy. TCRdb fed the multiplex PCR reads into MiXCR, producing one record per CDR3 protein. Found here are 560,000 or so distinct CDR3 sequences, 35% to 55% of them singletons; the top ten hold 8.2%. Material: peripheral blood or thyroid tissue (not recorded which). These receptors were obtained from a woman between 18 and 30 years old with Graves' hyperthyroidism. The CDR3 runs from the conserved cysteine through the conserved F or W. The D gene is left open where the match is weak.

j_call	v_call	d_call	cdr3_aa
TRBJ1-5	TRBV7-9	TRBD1	CASSPSKGAGNQPQHF
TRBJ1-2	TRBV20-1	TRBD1	CSASRGDRAYGYTF
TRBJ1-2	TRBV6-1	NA	CASSVFRENYGYTF
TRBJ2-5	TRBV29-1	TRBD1	CSVQGAGGETQYF
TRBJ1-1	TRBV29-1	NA	CSVEGLYSGAFF
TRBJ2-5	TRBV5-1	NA	CASSLFGVGETQYF
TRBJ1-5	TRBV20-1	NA	CSARGVDQPQHF
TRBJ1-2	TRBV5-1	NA	CASSLDGGNYGYTF
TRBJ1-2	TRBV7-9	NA	CASSFTALNYGYTF
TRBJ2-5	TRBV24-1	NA	CATADGDISNQPQYF
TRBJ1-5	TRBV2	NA	CASRRDGGLQPQHF
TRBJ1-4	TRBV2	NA	CASSQSVFEKLFF
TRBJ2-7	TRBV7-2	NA	CASSAGIGDTQYF
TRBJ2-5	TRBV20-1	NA	CSATPHNRVVETQYF
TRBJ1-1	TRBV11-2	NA	CASSSGLGTEAFF
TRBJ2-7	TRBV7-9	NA	CASSLVAGSETSADEQYF
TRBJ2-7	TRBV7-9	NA	CASSGGRSYEQYF
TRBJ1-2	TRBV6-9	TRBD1	CASSYGTEGDGYTF
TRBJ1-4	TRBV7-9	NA	CASSPTGMANEKLFF
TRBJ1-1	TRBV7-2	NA	CASRLDPGPNTEAFF
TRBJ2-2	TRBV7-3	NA	CASSLGVAGELFF
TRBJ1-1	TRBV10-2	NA	CASSAAGATEAFF
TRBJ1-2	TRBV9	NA	CASSAQAGPQGRGYTF
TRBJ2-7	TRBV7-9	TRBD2	CASSTLAGLYEQYF
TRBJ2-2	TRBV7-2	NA	CASSQSLGRSNTGELFF
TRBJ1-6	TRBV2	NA	CASRGGGTVNSPLHF
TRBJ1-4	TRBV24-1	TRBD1	CATSDLAGTGEKLFF
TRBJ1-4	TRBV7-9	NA	CASSRGEGKLFF
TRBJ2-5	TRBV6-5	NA	CASSYLNTGNQETQYF
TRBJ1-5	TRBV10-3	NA	CASSYSAGSNQPQHF
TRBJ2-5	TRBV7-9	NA	CASSLVGGEETQYF
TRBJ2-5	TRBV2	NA	CASTITRETQYF
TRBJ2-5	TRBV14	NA	CASSLRGRQETQYF
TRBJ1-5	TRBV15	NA	CATSRDPGDQPQHF